This T cell receptor (beta chain) is from a study of blood T cell repertoires in COVID-19. Whole-study context: In each case, the material was cDNA or gDNA derived from T cells, B-cell-depleted T cells, or PBMCs.

As regards this clone: This sample also contains other DNA sequences that code for the same CDR3.

This CDR3 comprises 14 residues. Germline values: CDR1 KGHSH, CDR2 LQKENI. V shed 3 bases and J shed 1 base, with 9 bases lying between them. Clones were read by immunoSEQ multiplex PCR, and TCRdb kept only the in-frame ones, dropping some. The sample lists some 100,000 clones, 91% occurring once. The V gene is TRBV18, the J gene TRBJ1-1; D possibly corresponds to TRBD1 (6 bases). This TCR came from a man aged 45-65 years with acute or convalescent COVID-19. Sample: peripheral blood. The CDR3 DNA reads TGTGCCAGCTCACCCTTGGGACAGAACACTGAAGCTTTCTTT. Its protein is CASSPLGQNTEAFF.